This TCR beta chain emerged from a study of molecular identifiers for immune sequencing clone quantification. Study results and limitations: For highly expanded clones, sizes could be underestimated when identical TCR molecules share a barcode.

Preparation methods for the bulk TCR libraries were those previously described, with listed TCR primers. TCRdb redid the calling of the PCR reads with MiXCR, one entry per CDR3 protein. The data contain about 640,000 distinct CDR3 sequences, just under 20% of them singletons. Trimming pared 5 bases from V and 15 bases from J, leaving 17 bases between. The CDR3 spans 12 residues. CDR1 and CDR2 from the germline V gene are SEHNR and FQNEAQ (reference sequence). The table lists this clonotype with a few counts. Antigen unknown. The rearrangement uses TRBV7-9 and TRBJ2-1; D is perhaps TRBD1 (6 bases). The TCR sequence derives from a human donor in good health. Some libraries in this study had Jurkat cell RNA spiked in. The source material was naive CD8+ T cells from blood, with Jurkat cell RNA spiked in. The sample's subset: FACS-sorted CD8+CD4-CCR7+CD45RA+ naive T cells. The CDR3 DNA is TGTGCCAGCAGCGAGACCGGGACATCGCTGTTCTTC. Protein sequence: CASSETGTSLFF. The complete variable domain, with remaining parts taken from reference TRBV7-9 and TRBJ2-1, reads DTGVSQNPRHKITKRGQNVTFRCDPISEHNRLYWYRQTLGQGPEFLTYFQNEAQLEKSRLLSDRFSAERPKGSFSTLEIQRTEQGDSAMYLCASSETGTSLFFGPGTRLTVL.